A selection of T cell receptor beta chains follows, all from one sample in a study of blood T cell repertoires in COVID-19. Profiling relied on immunoSEQ multiplex PCR, and the TCRdb table lists in-frame clones only, not all of them. The sample contains fewer than 250,000 clones, around four fifths of which appear only once. The sample taken for sequencing was peripheral blood. These receptors were collected from a young man with active or convalescent COVID-19. The CDR3 runs from the conserved cysteine through the conserved F or W. The D gene is left open where the match is weak. Size is omitted from some rows. Given values are once, few, many or a class for expanded clones.

>TRBJ1-1|.|TRBV28|.
TGTGCCAGCAGCCCTCCCGAGGGGAGGGGGGCGCAAGCTTTCTTT
CASSPPEGRGAQAFF
>TRBJ1-5|.|TRBV21-1|.
TGTGCCAGCAGCAAAGCGACTAGCCGGGGGAGGGGCCGACAAGCTTCGGGCAATCAGCCCCAGCATTTT
CASSKATSRGRGRQASGNQPQHF
>TRBJ1-5|.|TRBV2|.
TGTGCCAGCTCCGCTTCCAGGGTAAGCAATCAGCCCCAGCATTTT
CASSASRVSNQPQHF
>TRBJ2-7|.|TRBV5-1|.
TGCGCCAGCAGCCTCGCGACTTCCACTTACGAGCAGTACTTC
CASSLATSTYEQYF
>TRBJ1-1|.|TRBV6-5|.
TGTGCCAGCAGCCGACGGGACAAGAACACTGAAGCTTTCTTT
CASSRRDKNTEAFF
>TRBJ2-3|.|TRBV27|.
TGTGCCAGCAGTTTAAATTGGGGGCTGGCAGATACGCAGTATTTT
CASSLNWGLADTQYF
>TRBJ2-1|.|TRBV6-5|TRBD2
TGTGCCAGCAGTCGGACTAGCGCAATCTACAATGAGCAGTTCTTC
CASSRTSAIYNEQFF
>TRBJ1-5|few|TRBV7-8|TRBD1
TGTGCCAGCAGCTTGGGACAGCTCAATCAGCCCCAGCATTTT
CASSLGQLNQPQHF
>TRBJ1-1|.|TRBV6-6|.
TGTGCCAGCAGTTCCATTCAGACAGGAATAAACACTGAAGCTTTCTTT
CASSSIQTGINTEAFF
>TRBJ2-7|.|TRBV9|TRBD1
TGTGCCAGCAGCGTAGGAGGACAGGGGTCCTACGAGCAGTACTTC
CASSVGGQGSYEQYF
>TRBJ1-3|.|TRBV20-1|.
TGCAGTGCTGGTGACCTTTCCTACTCTGGAAACACCATATATTTT
CSAGDLSYSGNTIYF
>TRBJ1-5|.|TRBV5-1|TRBD1
TGCGCCAGCAGCGCGGACAGGGGGAGGAATCAGCCCCAGCATTTT
CASSADRGRNQPQHF
>TRBJ1-5|.|TRBV7-3|.
TGTGCCAGCAGCTCCCCGGCGGGCCGCTCCAATCAGCCCCAGCATTTT
CASSSPAGRSNQPQHF
>TRBJ1-1|.|TRBV6-5|.
TGTGCCAGCAGTTACTCCTACAGCATGAACACTGAAGCTTTCTTT
CASSYSYSMNTEAFF
>TRBJ2-4|.|TRBV2|TRBD2
TGTGCCAGCAGTTACCACCACCCGGGACTAGCGGGGGGGCCCTCCCTAAACATTCAGTACTTC
CASSYHHPGLAGGPSLNIQYF
>TRBJ1-2|few|TRBV5-1|.
TGCGCCAGCAGCCCCTTATGGGGGGGGTCCTATGGCTACACCTTC
CASSPLWGGSYGYTF
>TRBJ1-1|.|TRBV5-5|.
TGTGCCAGCAGCTTGGGGCCACAGGTGAACACTGAAGCTTTCTTT
CASSLGPQVNTEAFF